The T cell receptor (beta chain) under discussion was sequenced for a study of CD8+CD57+ T cells in acquired aplastic anemia. Study at large: Sorting CD4+ and CD8+ cells gave DNA averaging about 3.2 ug. General study results and limits: The study identified 25 to 30 CD8+ CDR3 sequences shared by patients and controls. In CD8+ cells, Simpson's diversity showed no significant difference between patients and controls.

The CDR3 is made up of 16 amino acids. Looked up from germline, CDR1 is WSHSY and CDR2 is SAAADI. V dropped 4 bases and J dropped 2 bases, with 16 bases sitting between them. Genomic DNA, serving as template, underwent TCR beta VDJ and CDR3 profiling. Each CDR3 protein is one row after TCRdb ran MiXCR on the reads. The sample includes roughly 86,000 distinct CDR3 sequences, 40% to 50% of them seen just once. Ten or more counts support this clonotype. Its specificity is not known. The origin of this receptor is a human donor in good health, serving as a control. Sequenced input: sorted CD4+, CD8+, or CD8+CD57+ T cells (not recorded which) from PBMCs. The chain links TRBV10-2 to TRBJ2-3; perhaps TRBD2 as D (6 bases). CDR3 in DNA: TGCGCCAGCAGTGGAGTGGGGCGGGAACTCACAGATACGCAGTATTTT. Its translation is CASSGVGRELTDTQYF.